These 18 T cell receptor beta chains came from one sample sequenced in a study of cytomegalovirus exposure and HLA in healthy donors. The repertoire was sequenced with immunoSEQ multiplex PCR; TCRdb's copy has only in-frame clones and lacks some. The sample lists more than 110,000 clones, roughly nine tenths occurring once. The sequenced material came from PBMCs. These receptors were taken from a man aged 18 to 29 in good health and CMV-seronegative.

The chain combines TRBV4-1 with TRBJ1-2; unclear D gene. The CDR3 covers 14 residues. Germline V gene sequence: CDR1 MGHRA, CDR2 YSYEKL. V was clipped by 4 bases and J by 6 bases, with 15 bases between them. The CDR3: CASSLSAKGDGYTF. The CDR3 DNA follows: TGCGCCAGCAGCCTATCGGCAAAGGGAGATGGCTACACCTTC.

Here the CDR3 reads CASDNNEGNTIYF. The CDR3 nucleotides read TGTGCCAGCGACAACAACGAAGGAAACACCATATATTTT. The V and J genes are TRBV9 and TRBJ1-3; D call uncertain. From germline, CDR1 is SGDLS and CDR2 YYNGEE. This CDR3 has 13 amino acids. Trimming stripped 7 bases from V and 4 bases from J, with 12 bases between.

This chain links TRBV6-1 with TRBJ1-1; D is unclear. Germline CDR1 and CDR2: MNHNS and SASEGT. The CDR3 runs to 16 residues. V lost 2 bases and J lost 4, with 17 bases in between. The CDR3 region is CASSETEGGFRTEAFF. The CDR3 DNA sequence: TGTGCCAGCAGTGAAACGGAGGGAGGGTTTCGCACTGAAGCTTTCTTT.

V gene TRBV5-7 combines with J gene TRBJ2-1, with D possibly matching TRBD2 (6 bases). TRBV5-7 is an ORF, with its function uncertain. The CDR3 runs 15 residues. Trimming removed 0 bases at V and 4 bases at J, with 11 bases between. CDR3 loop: CASSLGAGTYNEQFF. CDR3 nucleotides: TGTGCCAGCAGCTTGGGGGCCGGGACTTACAATGAGCAGTTCTTC.

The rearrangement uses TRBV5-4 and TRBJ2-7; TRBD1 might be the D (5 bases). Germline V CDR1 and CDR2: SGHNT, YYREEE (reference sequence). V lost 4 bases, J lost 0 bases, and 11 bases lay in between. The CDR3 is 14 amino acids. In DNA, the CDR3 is TGTGCCAGCAGCAGCGATGGGGCCTCCTACGAGCAGTACTTC. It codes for CASSSDGASYEQYF.

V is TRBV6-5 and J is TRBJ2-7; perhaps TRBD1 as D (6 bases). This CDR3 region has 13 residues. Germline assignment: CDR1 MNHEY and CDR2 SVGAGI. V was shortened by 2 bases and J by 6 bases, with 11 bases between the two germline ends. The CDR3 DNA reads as TGTGCCAGCAGTTACGTTCAGGGGAGCGAGCAGTACTTC. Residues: CASSYVQGSEQYF.

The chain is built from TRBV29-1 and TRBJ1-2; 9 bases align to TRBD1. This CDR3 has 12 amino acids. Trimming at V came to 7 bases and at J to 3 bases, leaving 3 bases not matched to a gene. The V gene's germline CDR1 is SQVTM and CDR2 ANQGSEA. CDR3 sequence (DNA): TGCAGCGCCGGACAGGGGCACTATGGCTACACCTTC. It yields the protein CSAGQGHYGYTF.

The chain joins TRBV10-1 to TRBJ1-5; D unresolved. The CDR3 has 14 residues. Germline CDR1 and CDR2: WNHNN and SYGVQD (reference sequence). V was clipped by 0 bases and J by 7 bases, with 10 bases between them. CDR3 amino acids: CASSESPGAQPQHF. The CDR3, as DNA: TGCGCCAGCAGTGAGTCGCCAGGTGCCCAGCCCCAGCATTTT.

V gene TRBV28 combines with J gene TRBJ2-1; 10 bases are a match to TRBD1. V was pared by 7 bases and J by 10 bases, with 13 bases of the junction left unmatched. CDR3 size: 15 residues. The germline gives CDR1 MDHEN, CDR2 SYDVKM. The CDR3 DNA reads TGTGCCAGCACCGGTCCCGGGACAGGGGAGGGAGAGCAGTTCTTC. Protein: CASTGPGTGEGEQFF. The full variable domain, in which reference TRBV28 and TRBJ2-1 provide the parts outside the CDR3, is DVKVTQSSRYLVKRTGEKVFLECVQDMDHENMFWYRQDPGLGLRLIYFSYDVKMKEKGDIPEGYSVSREKKERFSLILESASTNQTSMYLCASTGPGTGEGEQFFGPGTRLTVL.

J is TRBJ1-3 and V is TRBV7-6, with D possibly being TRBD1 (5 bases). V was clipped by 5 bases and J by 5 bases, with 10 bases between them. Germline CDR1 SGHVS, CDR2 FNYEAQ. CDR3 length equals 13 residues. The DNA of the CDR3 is TGTGCCAGCAGCACAGGTAAGCGAAACACCATATATTTT. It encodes CASSTGKRNTIYF.

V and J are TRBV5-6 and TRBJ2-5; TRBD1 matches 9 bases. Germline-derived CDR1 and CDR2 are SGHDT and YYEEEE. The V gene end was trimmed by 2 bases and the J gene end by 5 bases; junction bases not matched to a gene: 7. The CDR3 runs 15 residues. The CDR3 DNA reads TGTGCCAGCAGCTTAACAGGGGGCGCCGGGGAGACCCAGTACTTC. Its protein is CASSLTGGAGETQYF.

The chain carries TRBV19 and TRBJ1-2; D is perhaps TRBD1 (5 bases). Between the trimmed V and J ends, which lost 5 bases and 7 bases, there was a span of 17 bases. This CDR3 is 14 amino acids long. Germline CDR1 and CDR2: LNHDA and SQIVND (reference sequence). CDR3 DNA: TGTGCCAGTAGTCCGTCGCGGGGGAGGAGTGGCTACACCTTC. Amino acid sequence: CASSPSRGRSGYTF.

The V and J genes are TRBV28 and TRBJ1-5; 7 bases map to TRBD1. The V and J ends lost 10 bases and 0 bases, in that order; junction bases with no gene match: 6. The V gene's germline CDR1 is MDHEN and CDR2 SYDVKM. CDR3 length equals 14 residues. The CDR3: CAIRRGNSNQPQHF. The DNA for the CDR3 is TGTGCCATCCGCAGGGGGAATAGCAATCAGCCCCAGCATTTT.

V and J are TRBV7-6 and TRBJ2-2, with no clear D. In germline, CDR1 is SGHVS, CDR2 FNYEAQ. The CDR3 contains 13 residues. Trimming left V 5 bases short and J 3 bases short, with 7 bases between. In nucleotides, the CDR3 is TGTGCCAGCAGCCACCGGGACACCGGGGAGCTGTTTTTT. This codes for CASSHRDTGELFF.

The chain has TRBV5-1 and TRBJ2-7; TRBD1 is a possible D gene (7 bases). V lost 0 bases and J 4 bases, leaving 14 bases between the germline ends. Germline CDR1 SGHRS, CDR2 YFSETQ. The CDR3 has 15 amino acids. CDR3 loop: CASSLEGGQTYEQYF. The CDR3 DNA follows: TGCGCCAGCAGCTTGGAGGGGGGACAGACTTACGAGCAGTACTTC.

Here the CDR3 reads CSASRGDSNQPQHF. CDR3 DNA: TGCAGCGCCTCCAGGGGAGATAGCAATCAGCCCCAGCATTTT. The chain joins TRBV29-1 to TRBJ1-5, with D possibly being TRBD1 (6 bases). Per germline, CDR1 SQVTM and CDR2 ANQGSEA. This CDR3 is built from 14 residues. V was trimmed by 7 bases and J by 0 bases, leaving 13 bases between them.

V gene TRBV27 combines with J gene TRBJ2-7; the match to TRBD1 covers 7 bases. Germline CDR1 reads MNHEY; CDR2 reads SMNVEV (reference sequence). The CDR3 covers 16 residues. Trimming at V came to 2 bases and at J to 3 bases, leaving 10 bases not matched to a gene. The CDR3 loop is CASSLTGDSISYEQYF. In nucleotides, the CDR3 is TGTGCCAGCAGTTTAACCGGGGACAGTATAAGCTACGAGCAGTACTTC.

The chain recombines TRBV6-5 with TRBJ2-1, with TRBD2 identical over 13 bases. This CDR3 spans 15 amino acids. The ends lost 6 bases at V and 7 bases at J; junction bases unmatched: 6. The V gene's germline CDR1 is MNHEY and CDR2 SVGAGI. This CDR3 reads CASRTGTSGKNEQFF. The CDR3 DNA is TGTGCCAGCAGAACCGGGACTAGCGGGAAGAATGAGCAGTTCTTC.